Shown below are 10 T cell receptor beta chains from a single sample sequenced in a study of blood T cells in healthy people across ages. Through a sample-barcoded 5' primer and a J-beta primer mix, a second PCR was run for about 6 to 12 cycles. TCRdb re-analysed the 5' RACE reads in MiXCR, keeping a single row per CDR3 protein. Of about 1,400,000 distinct CDR3 sequences in the sample, about 40% are singletons; the top ten hold approximately 7.9%. The source material was blood. The receptor set was obtained from a woman aged 18 to 35 in good health.

This clonotype was seen a few times. The chain is built from TRBV18 and TRBJ2-3; 11 positions agree with TRBD2. Unmatched junction bases numbered 6, after V lost 6 bases and J lost 4 bases. Germline CDR1 KGHSH, CDR2 LQKENI. The CDR3 contains 15 residues. The DNA of the CDR3 is TGTGCCAGCTCGTCGAGACTAGCGGGACCAGATACGCAGTATTTT. This codes for CASSSRLAGPDTQYF. Looking up the rest from reference TRBV18 and TRBJ2-3 gives the full variable domain: NAGVMQNPRHLVRRRGQEARLRCSPMKGHSHVYWYRQLPEEGLKFMVYLQKENIIDESGMPKERFSAEFPKEGPSILRIQQVVRGDSAAYFCASSSRLAGPDTQYFGPGTRLTVL.

This clonotype was detected a few times. CDR3 nucleotide sequence: TGCAGTGCTTCCGGGACTAGCGGGCCTCATTACCCGTACACCGGGGAGCTGTTTTTT. Translating it yields CSASGTSGPHYPYTGELFF. The chain couples TRBV20-1 to TRBJ2-2, with TRBD2 matching over 12 bases. V shed 5 bases and J 3 bases; nucleotides not matched to a gene: 16. The CDR3 contains 19 residues. Germline V gene sequence: CDR1 DFQATT, CDR2 SNEGSKA (reference sequence).

The gene calls are TRBV9 and TRBJ2-1, with TRBD2 matching 7 bases. Unmatched junction bases numbered 10, after V lost 0 bases and J lost 4 bases. The germline V gene has CDR1 SGDLS and CDR2 YYNGEE. The CDR3 has 17 amino acids. CDR3 loop: CASSVAGAGVAYNEQFF. The CDR3 region has the DNA TGTGCCAGCAGCGTAGCTGGTGCGGGGGTAGCTTACAATGAGCAGTTCTTC.

This clonotype appeared a few times. This rearrangement joins TRBV13 to TRBJ1-2; 7 positions match TRBD1. The CDR3 sequence is 13 residues long. With 6 bases clipped from V and 8 bases from J, the junction kept 9 bases outside the gene matches. Germline loops: CDR1 PRHDT, CDR2 FYEKMQ (reference sequence). CDR3 residues: CASSKEGAGGYTF. CDR3 DNA sequence: TGTGCCAGCAGTAAAGAGGGGGCTGGAGGCTACACCTTC.

This rearrangement joins TRBV4-1 to TRBJ2-1; 12 bases fit TRBD2. Germline assignment: CDR1 MGHRA and CDR2 YSYEKL. The CDR3 covers 19 residues. The V segment lost 1 base and the J segment 1 base; nucleotides outside the gene matches: 8. The CDR3 region has the DNA TGCGCCAGCAGCCAAGGGCTAGCGGGAGGGGCGGTTTCCTACAATGAGCAGTTCTTC. Translated: CASSQGLAGGAVSYNEQFF.

Only a few counts were recorded for this clonotype. V and J are TRBV5-1 and TRBJ2-7; D perhaps matches TRBD2 (5 bases). Germline V CDR1 and CDR2: SGHRS, YFSETQ. The ends were cut back, 7 bases at V and 3 bases at J, with 14 bases in the middle. The CDR3 spans 13 residues. DNA of the CDR3: TGCGCCAGCGCCCGGGGAGAAGGCTACGAGCAGTACTTC. Amino acids: CASARGEGYEQYF.

V is TRBV5-1 and J is TRBJ2-6; unclear D gene. The CDR3 runs to 19 residues. V shed 4 bases and J shed 0 bases, with 20 bases lying between them. From germline, CDR1 is SGHRS and CDR2 YFSETQ. CDR3 amino acids: CASSPKRVKSSSGANVLTF. The CDR3 DNA follows: TGCGCCAGCAGCCCAAAACGGGTAAAGAGTAGCTCTGGGGCCAACGTCCTGACTTTC.

J is TRBJ2-3 and V is TRBV12-3 or TRBV12-4, with D perhaps given as TRBD1 or TRBD2 (5 bases each). This CDR3 contains 12 residues. Trimming took off 6 bases at V and 3 bases at J, with 7 bases between the two ends. The CDR3 protein is CASRGETDTQYF. DNA for the CDR3: TGTGCCAGCAGGGGGGAGACAGATACGCAGTATTTT.

As concerns this clonotype: A much larger clone sits a single nucleotide away, making a read error possible. The rearrangement links TRBV5-1 to TRBJ2-7; D remains ambiguous. This CDR3 comprises 11 residues. Germline-derived CDR1 and CDR2 are SGHRS and YFSETQ. The CDR3 protein is CASSIPYKQYF. The DNA for the CDR3 is TGCGCCAGCAGCATACCCTACAAGCAGTACTTC. The whole variable domain, remainder taken from reference TRBV5-1 and TRBJ2-7, is KAGVTQTPRYLIKTRGQQVTLSCSPISGHRSVSWYQQTPGQGLQFLFEYFSETQRNKGNFPGRFSGRQFSNSRSEMNVSTLELGDSALYLCASSIPYKQYFGPGTRLTVT.

In this sample, this clonotype turned up once. The chain combines TRBV18 with TRBJ2-3; D gene unclear. Germline V CDR1 and CDR2: KGHSH, LQKENI. The CDR3 has 13 residues. With 5 bases removed from V and 3 bases from J, the gap between germline ends came to 9 bases. In DNA form, the CDR3 reads TGTGCCAGCTCAGTGATCGAGACAGATACGCAGTATTTT. Residues: CASSVIETDTQYF.